A selection of T cell receptor beta chains follows, all from one sample in a study of blood T cell repertoires in COVID-19. Some clones are missing from TCRdb's copy, which holds only in-frame ones; the method was immunoSEQ multiplex PCR. This table holds fewer than 650,000 clones, 85% to 90% found once. The sample taken for sequencing was peripheral blood. The receptors shown here come from a woman in her fifties or sixties with COVID-19, enrolled during active disease. The CDR3 runs from the conserved cysteine through the conserved F or W. The order of the fields is J gene, clone size, V gene, D gene, CDR3 DNA, CDR3 protein. D genes are given only for firm matches. Some rows have no size entry. The others give once, few or many, or a class for an expanded clone.

>TRBJ1-5|.|TRBV6-6|.
TGTGCCAGCAGTTACCGTACGGGTCTTAGCAATCAGCCCCAGCATTTT
CASSYRTGLSNQPQHF
>TRBJ2-3|.|TRBV19|.
TGTGCCAGTAGTCATTGGGGGGGGCTGGGGACTAGCACAGATACGCAGTATTTT
CASSHWGGLGTSTDTQYF
>TRBJ1-3|.|TRBV15|.
TGTGCCACCAGCAGAGATCCAGGCTCTGGAAACACCATATATTTT
CATSRDPGSGNTIYF
>TRBJ2-6|.|TRBV7-9|.
TGTGCCAGCAGCTTAATTTTCCTTTTC
CASSLIFLF
>TRBJ1-2|.|TRBV2|.
TGTGCCAGCAACCGGGACCGGGAGGGAGTCGATGGCTACACCTTC
CASNRDREGVDGYTF
>TRBJ1-5|.|TRBV12-5|.
TGTGCTAGTGGTGAGTTGCAGCCCCAGCATTTT
CASGELQPQHF
>TRBJ1-2|.|TRBV13|.
TGTGCCAGCAGCTTCAGGGCCGGGTTAGGGGGTTACACCTTC
CASSFRAGLGGYTF
>TRBJ2-4|.|TRBV28|TRBD1
TGTGCCAGCAGGGAGACAGGGATCTCGGAAAACATTCAGTACTTC
CASRETGISENIQYF
>TRBJ1-2|.|TRBV9|TRBD1
TGTGCCAGCAGCGTGGGACAGGCGGTAGGATATGGCTACACCTTC
CASSVGQAVGYGYTF
>TRBJ2-6|.|TRBV5-4|.
TGTGCCAGCAGCGGAGGGGCCTCAGGGCCTGGGGCCAACGTCCTGACTTTC
CASSGGASGPGANVLTF
>TRBJ1-5|.|TRBV6-1|TRBD1
TGTGCCAGCAGTGAAGCGACCGGGACAGTAAGTCAGCCCCAGCATTTT
CASSEATGTVSQPQHF
>TRBJ2-7|once|TRBV19|TRBD1
TGTGCCAGTTTGGGACAGGGGGGCGAGCAGTACTTC
CASLGQGGEQYF
>TRBJ2-5|.|TRBV30|.
TGTGCCTGGAGGCCCCCCCTGGCAGGGGAGACCCAGTACTTC
CAWRPPLAGETQYF
>TRBJ1-2|.|TRBV29-1|.
TGCAGCGTCGAGGCCTTGCCGGATGGCTACACCTTC
CSVEALPDGYTF
>TRBJ2-2|.|TRBV3-1/TRBV3-2|TRBD1
TGTGCCAGCAGCCAAATCGGGCCAGGGGGCACCGGGGAGCTGTTTTTT
CASSQIGPGGTGELFF